The 12 T cell receptor beta chains below all came from one sample that was sequenced in a study of vaccination effects on CD4 cells after COVID-19. Subsequent to roughly 9 days of culture, CD4+ T cells were isolated. The person had a PCR-confirmed SARS-CoV-2 infection during March to December 2020. Two-dose BNT162b2 or mRNA-1273 vaccination was given to participants. The antigens of these receptors remain unknown. TCRdb's copy holds only in-frame clones and misses some; the assay was immunoSEQ multiplex PCR. In the table there are roughly 46,000 clones, under 85% of which are singletons. This material consisted of CD4+ T cells from PBMCs cultured without peptide, taken after COVID-19 vaccination. The receptors originated from a human donor who had a prior SARS-CoV-2 infection.

The chain is built from TRBV4-1 and TRBJ2-5, with 8 bases matching TRBD1. Germline V gives CDR1 MGHRA, CDR2 YSYEKL. The CDR3 is 19 amino acids. After removal of 3 bases from V and 0 bases from J, the junction contained 15 bases not matched to a gene. CDR3 sequence (DNA): TGCGCCAGCAGCCACCAGGCCGGACAGGGAAGGCTGAACCAAGAGACCCAGTACTTC. It is translated as CASSHQAGQGRLNQETQYF.

A word on this clone: Relative to the germline gene, one junction end is altered; a read error may explain this. This chain joins TRBV7-2 and TRBJ2-7, with a possible D match to TRBD1 (6 bases). The CDR3 spans 13 residues. Germline loops: CDR1 SGHTA, CDR2 FQGNSA. This chain's CDR3 is CASSAAGAYSPHF. Here the CDR3 DNA reads TGTGCCAGCAGCGCAGCAGGGGCCTACAGTCCGCACTTC.

The V gene is TRBV23-1, the J gene TRBJ2-2; 11 bases are shared with TRBD1. TRBV23-1 is given ORF status, its function remaining uncertain. The CDR3 consists of 16 residues. With 8 bases clipped from V and 6 bases from J, the junction kept 11 bases outside the gene matches. CDR3 sequence reads: CASLSRDRGDSGELFF. The CDR3 DNA reads as TGCGCCAGCCTTTCTCGGGACAGGGGGGATTCCGGGGAGCTGTTTTTT.

The chain joins TRBV11-2 to TRBJ2-7; unclear D gene. V lost 5 bases to trimming and J lost 2 bases, with 13 bases between them. Germline CDR1 reads SGHAT; CDR2 reads FQNNGV. CDR3 length: 14 residues. This CDR3 reads CASSHFGPTYEQYF. The CDR3 region has the DNA TGTGCCAGCAGCCACTTTGGGCCAACCTACGAGCAGTACTTC.

This chain connects TRBV11-1 to TRBJ1-2, with 7 bases that match TRBD1. The CDR3 loop spans 13 amino acids. The V gene's germline CDR1 is SGHAT and CDR2 FQDESV (reference sequence). V shed 3 bases, J shed 5 bases, and the junction held 3 bases outside the gene matches. CDR3 region: CASSFNRGYGYTF. The CDR3 bases are TGTGCCAGCAGCTTCAACAGGGGATATGGCTACACCTTC.

This sequence joins TRBV6-2 or TRBV6-3 and TRBJ1-5; 7 bases agree with TRBD1. Germline trimming cut 6 bases from V and 6 bases from J; bases unmatched to any gene: 14. Per the germline V gene, CDR1 is MNHEY and CDR2 is SVGEGT. The length of the CDR3 is 16 residues. The CDR3 DNA reads TGTGCCAGCAGCCCTTTGTCAGAGGGGGCAAGTCAGCCCCAGCATTTT. It codes for CASSPLSEGASQPQHF.

The chain is built from TRBV9 and TRBJ2-7; 10 bases are shared with TRBD1. The CDR3 covers 19 residues. The germline CDR1 and CDR2 sequences are SGDLS and YYNGEE. V shed 4 bases, J shed 2 bases, and the junction held 18 bases outside the gene matches. CDR3 in amino acids: CASSTPQGQWGTGAYEQYF. The CDR3 DNA is TGTGCCAGCAGCACGCCCCAGGGACAGTGGGGGACAGGGGCCTACGAGCAGTACTTC.

This clone was counted a few times. V is TRBV7-2 and J is TRBJ2-7; 11 nucleotides line up with TRBD2. The CDR3 consists of 16 residues. V shed 5 bases and J 2 bases; nucleotides not matched to a gene: 8. The germline V gene encodes CDR1 SGHTA and CDR2 FQGNSA. The CDR3 loop is CASSPGGSGRAYEQYF. The CDR3 coding sequence is TGTGCCAGCAGCCCTGGGGGTAGCGGGAGGGCCTACGAGCAGTACTTC. The full variable domain, with the rest looked up from reference TRBV7-2 and TRBJ2-7, is GAGVSQSPSNKVTEKGKDVELRCDPISGHTALYWYRQSLGQGLEFLIYFQGNSAPDKSGLPSDRFSAERTGGSVSTLTIQRTQQEDSAVYLCASSPGGSGRAYEQYFGPGTRLTVT.

This chain uses TRBV7-6 with TRBJ1-3; D perhaps matches TRBD1 (5 bases). Germline V gives CDR1 SGHVS, CDR2 FNYEAQ. This CDR3 has 15 amino acids. Trimming removed 5 bases at V and 0 bases at J, with 11 bases between. CDR3 in amino acids: CASSRDDTSGNTIYF. Here the CDR3 DNA reads TGTGCCAGCAGCCGGGACGATACCTCTGGAAACACCATATATTTT.

This clone has just a few counts. The rearrangement uses TRBV11-2 and TRBJ2-7; no firm D call. There are 15 residues in the CDR3. Germline loops: CDR1 SGHAT, CDR2 FQNNGV. With 4 bases removed from V and 5 bases from J, the gap between germline ends came to 18 bases. The CDR3 DNA reads TGTGCCAGCAGCTCACCTTGGGCGGTGGGCAACGAGCAGTACTTC. Translated, it gives CASSSPWAVGNEQYF.

This clone was observed a few times. In DNA, the CDR3 is TGTGCCTGGAGGCTCGCAGGGTCTGGAAACACCATATATTTT. Translating gives CAWRLAGSGNTIYF. The chain employs TRBV30 and TRBJ1-3; TRBD1 might be the D (5 bases). There are 14 residues in the CDR3. V lost 3 bases and J 1 base, leaving 10 bases between the germline ends. Germline CDR1 GTSNPN, CDR2 SVGIG (reference sequence).

There are a few counts of this clone. In nucleotides, the CDR3 is TGCAGTGCTAGTGCTGGACTCAGAACAACTTCCAACAATGAGCAGTTCTTC. It translates to CSASAGLRTTSNNEQFF. The rearrangement joins TRBV20-1 to TRBJ2-1; tentative D call: TRBD2 (5 bases). Trimming stripped 3 bases from V and 5 bases from J, with 23 bases between. The CDR3 length is 17 residues. Germline-derived CDR1 and CDR2 are DFQATT and SNEGSKA (reference sequence).